These 5 T cell receptor beta chains were all obtained from the same sample, sequenced in a study of OX40 agonist ivuxolimab in advanced cancers. This table comes from immunoSEQ multiplex PCR, and its TCRdb copy is limited to in-frame clones, with some not included. The sample lists just over 60,000 clones, 75% to 95% seen once, with more than 9.5% in the top ten. The sample consisted of CD4+ or CD8+ T cells sorted from blood, taken in a trial of the OX40 agonist ivuxolimab. The receptors stem from an adult with an advanced solid tumor such as melanoma, head and neck, liver or kidney cancer.

J is TRBJ1-1 and V is TRBV13; a weak D match, TRBD1 (5 bases). V lost 5 bases and J 1 base, leaving 14 bases between the germline ends. This CDR3 is 15 amino acids long. CDR1 and CDR2 (germline): PRHDT, FYEKMQ (reference sequence). CDR3: CASSMSGTGNTEAFF. CDR3 nucleotide sequence: TGTGCCAGCAGCATGTCCGGGACGGGGAACACTGAAGCTTTCTTT. Filled out from reference TRBV13 and TRBJ1-1, the complete variable domain reads AAGVIQSPRHLIKEKRETATLKCYPIPRHDTVYWYQQGPGQDPQFLISFYEKMQSDKGSIPDRFSAQQFSDYHSELNMSSLELGDSALYFCASSMSGTGNTEAFFGQGTRLTVV.

The chain combines TRBV13 with TRBJ2-5; 10 bases line up with TRBD2. CDR3 length: 17 residues. V lost 1 base and J lost 2; bases outside the gene matches: 7. Germline V CDR1 and CDR2: PRHDT, FYEKMQ (reference sequence). The CDR3: CASSLESSGSVQETQYF. The CDR3 DNA reads TGTGCCAGCAGCTTAGAGTCTAGCGGGAGTGTTCAAGAGACCCAGTACTTC.

This sequence joins TRBV2 and TRBJ2-7; 8 bases match TRBD2. The CDR3 covers 16 residues. V gave up 5 bases and J gave up 0 bases; unmatched junction bases: 9. From germline, CDR1 is SNHLY and CDR2 FYNNEI. CDR3 loop: CASSTPPSGPSYEQYF. In nucleotides, the CDR3 is TGTGCCAGCAGTACACCCCCTAGCGGGCCCTCCTACGAGCAGTACTTC.

The rearrangement uses TRBV27 and TRBJ2-5; unclear D gene. Trimming cost V 5 bases and J 5 bases, with 9 bases left between them. The length of the CDR3 is 12 residues. CDR1 and CDR2 from the germline V gene are MNHEY and SMNVEV (reference sequence). CDR3 nucleotides: TGTGCCAGCAGTCCGAGTGGGGAGACCCAGTACTTC. Amino acid sequence: CASSPSGETQYF.

For this clone: This same CDR3 is encoded by further DNA sequences in the sample. The rearrangement joins TRBV27 to TRBJ2-1; 11 positions match TRBD2. The V and J ends lost 5 bases and 5 bases, in that order; junction bases with no gene match: 2. Germline V CDR1 and CDR2: MNHEY, SMNVEV (reference sequence). The CDR3 has 14 residues. CDR3 coding DNA: TGTGCCAGCAGTAGGGGACTAGCGGACAATGAGCAGTTCTTC. Translation: CASSRGLADNEQFF.